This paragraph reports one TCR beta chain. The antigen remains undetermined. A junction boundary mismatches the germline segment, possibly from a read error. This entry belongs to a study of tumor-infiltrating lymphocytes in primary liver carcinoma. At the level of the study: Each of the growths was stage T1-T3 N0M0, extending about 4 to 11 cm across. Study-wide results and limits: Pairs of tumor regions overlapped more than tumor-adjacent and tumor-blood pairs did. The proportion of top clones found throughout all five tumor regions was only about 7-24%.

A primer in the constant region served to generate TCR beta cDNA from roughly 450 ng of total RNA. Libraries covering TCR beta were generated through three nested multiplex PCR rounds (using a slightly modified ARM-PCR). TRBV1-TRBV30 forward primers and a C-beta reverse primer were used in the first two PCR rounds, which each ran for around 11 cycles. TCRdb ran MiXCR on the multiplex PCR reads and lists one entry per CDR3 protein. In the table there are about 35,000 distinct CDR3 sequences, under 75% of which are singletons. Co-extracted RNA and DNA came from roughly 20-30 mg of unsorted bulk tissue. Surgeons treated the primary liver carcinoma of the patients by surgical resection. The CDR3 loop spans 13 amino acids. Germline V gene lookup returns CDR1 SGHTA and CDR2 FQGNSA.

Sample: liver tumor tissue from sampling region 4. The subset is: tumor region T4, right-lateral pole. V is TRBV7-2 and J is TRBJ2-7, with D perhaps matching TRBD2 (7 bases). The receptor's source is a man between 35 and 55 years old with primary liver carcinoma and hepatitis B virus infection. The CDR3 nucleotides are TGTGCCAGCAGCTTAAACAGGGACTACGAACAGTACTTC. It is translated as CASSLNRDYEQYF.